This TCR beta chain appears in the sequencing data of a study of CD8 T cells in ankylosing spondylitis. This clonotype was seen at least ten times. The target antigen is unknown. J lost 2 bases, V lost 1 base, and 4 bases had no gene match. The CDR3 is 15 amino acids. Germline V gene sequence: CDR1 SGDLS, CDR2 YYNGEE. Each TCR beta library was made by quantitative 5'-RACE that incorporated molecular barcodes. TCRdb reprocessed the 5' RACE reads with MiXCR, giving one entry per CDR3 protein. The repertoire has around 75,000 distinct CDR3 sequences, about 5.2% of them found once; the top ten carry around 2.2%. Findings and limits, study-wide: Significant enrichment of disease-linked clones was reported in matched ankylosing spondylitis synovial fluid.

This clonotype was sampled from a male donor with ankylosing spondylitis or in good health (not recorded which). Sequencing used blood, either unsorted or a sorted T cell fraction (not recorded which). The chain couples TRBV9 to TRBJ2-3; 7 nucleotides match TRBD1. The CDR3 nucleotides are TGTGCCAGCAGCGTAAAGGGGGCCCCCACAGATACGCAGTATTTT. Translated, it gives CASSVKGAPTDTQYF.